The 8 T cell receptor beta chains listed next were all sequenced from one sample in a study of T cells in Graves' hyperthyroidism and ophthalmopathy. RNA transcripts provided the source from which TCR beta CDR3 regions were amplified. In the first-round RT-PCR of the TCR CDR3, the HTBI primer set was used. MiXCR, applied by TCRdb to the multiplex PCR reads, yields one record per CDR3 protein. The repertoire holds around 190,000 distinct CDR3 sequences, 17% seen once, with about 56% in the top ten. Sequencing was carried out using blood. Every receptor here comes from a woman aged 45 to 65 with Graves' hyperthyroidism.

This clonotype has just one count. The CDR3 sequence is CASSGSSGQTYNEQFF. In DNA, the CDR3 is TGTGCCAGCAGTGGGTCTAGCGGGCAAACCTACAATGAGCAGTTCTTC. This rearrangement joins TRBV25-1 to TRBJ2-1; 8 bases map to TRBD2. The junction had 7 bases not matched to a gene; V was cut back by 4 bases and J by 2 bases. Germline V lookup: CDR1 MGHDK, CDR2 SYGVNS. The CDR3 has 16 residues.

V is TRBV9 and J is TRBJ1-1; D possibly corresponds to TRBD1 (5 bases). Per germline, CDR1 SGDLS and CDR2 YYNGEE. This CDR3 has 14 amino acids. The ends were cut back, 2 bases at V and 1 base at J, with 9 bases in the middle. The CDR3 sequence: CASSVRTTNTEAFF. For the CDR3, the DNA is TGTGCCAGCAGCGTGCGGACAACGAACACTGAAGCTTTCTTT.

This clonotype was seen repeatedly, ten times or more. The rearrangement joins TRBV30 to TRBJ2-7; D not certain. The CDR3 runs to 13 residues. Germline CDR1 GTSNPN, CDR2 SVGIG (reference sequence). Trimming pared 1 base from V and 2 bases from J, leaving 9 bases between. This chain's CDR3 is CAWSAQPPYEQYF. The DNA of the CDR3 is TGTGCCTGGAGTGCCCAACCACCCTACGAGCAGTACTTC.

In its sample, this clonotype was seen many times. V and J are TRBV6-2 or TRBV6-3 and TRBJ2-7; D uncertain. Germline CDR1 MNHEY, CDR2 SVGEGT. Trimming took off 8 bases at V and 3 bases at J, with 5 bases between the two ends. The CDR3 is 10 residues long. The CDR3 coding sequence is TGTGCCAGCCTAGGCTACGAGCAGTACTTC. The encoded protein is CASLGYEQYF.

This clonotype was found many times. This rearrangement joins TRBV28 to TRBJ2-2; D not resolved. The CDR3 runs 12 residues. The V gene lost 6 bases and the J gene lost 5 bases, with 7 bases spanning the gap. Germline V gene sequence: CDR1 MDHEN, CDR2 SYDVKM. The DNA of the CDR3 is TGTGCCAGCAGCTATTCGACCGGGGAGCTGTTTTTT. It is translated as CASSYSTGELFF.

This clonotype was recorded many times. The V call is TRBV11-2, the J call TRBJ2-5; 7 bases agree with TRBD1. There are 15 residues in the CDR3. Unmatched junction bases numbered 6, after V lost 5 bases and J lost 0 bases. Germline V gives CDR1 SGHAT, CDR2 FQNNGV. CDR3 loop: CASSGRGQNQETQYF. CDR3 DNA: TGTGCCAGCAGCGGCCGGGGACAGAACCAAGAGACCCAGTACTTC.

This clonotype was picked up many times. CDR3 residues: CASFSLGSYNEQFF. DNA of the CDR3: TGTGCCAGCTTCAGTCTGGGAAGCTACAATGAGCAGTTCTTC. The chain employs TRBV28 and TRBJ2-1, with unresolved D. V shed 8 bases and J shed 3 bases, with 14 bases lying between them. The CDR3 is 14 residues long. The germline V gene has CDR1 MDHEN and CDR2 SYDVKM.

The table lists this clonotype with many counts. V gene TRBV7-3 combines with J gene TRBJ2-3; D might be TRBD2 (6 bases). The V gene's germline CDR1 is SGHTA and CDR2 FQGTGA. The CDR3 extends over 15 amino acids. The germline V and J ends were trimmed by 1 base and 8 bases, with 16 bases remaining between them. CDR3: CASSLNGGTSGTQYF. As DNA, the CDR3 is TGTGCCAGCAGCTTAAATGGCGGGACGTCTGGTACGCAGTATTTT.